The 9 T cell receptor beta chains listed next were all sequenced from one sample in a study of blood T cell repertoires in COVID-19. Here immunoSEQ multiplex PCR was the method, and the copy in TCRdb shows in-frame clones only, minus some. The top ten hold about 4% of the sample, which has about 220,000 clones, roughly 89% seen once. Sequencing was carried out using PBMCs or T cells enriched from blood (not recorded which). The receptor set was obtained from a woman aged 40-49 years with acute COVID-19.

This rearrangement joins TRBV19 to TRBJ1-5, with 8 nucleotides matching TRBD1. Per germline, CDR1 LNHDA and CDR2 SQIVND (reference sequence). The CDR3 sequence is 14 residues long. V lost 5 bases and J lost 6; bases outside the gene matches: 6. The DNA for the CDR3 is TGTGCCAGTAGTCCCGACAGGGGACGTCAGCCCCAGCATTTT. Its protein is CASSPDRGRQPQHF. The complete variable domain, with remaining parts taken from reference TRBV19 and TRBJ1-5, reads DGGITQSPKYLFRKEGQNVTLSCEQNLNHDAMYWYRQDPGQGLRLIYYSQIVNDFQKGDIAEGYSVSREKKESFPLTVTSAQKNPTAFYLCASSPDRGRQPQHFGDGTRLSIL.

The V call is TRBV7-9, the J call TRBJ1-2; possibly TRBD1 for D (5 bases). Trimming removed 0 bases at V and 5 bases at J, with 10 bases between. This CDR3 spans 14 amino acids. The germline gives CDR1 SEHNR, CDR2 FQNEAQ (reference sequence). CDR3 residues: CASSLAGGGYGYTF. The CDR3 coding sequence is TGTGCCAGCAGCTTAGCGGGGGGAGGTTATGGCTACACCTTC.

J is TRBJ1-6 and V is TRBV9, with TRBD1 identical over 7 bases. CDR3 length: 14 amino acids. The V gene end was trimmed by 3 bases and the J gene end by 7 bases; junction bases not matched to a gene: 4. Germline CDR1 and CDR2: SGDLS and YYNGEE. The CDR3 sequence: CASSAGQVNSPLHF. The CDR3 region has the DNA TGTGCCAGCAGCGCCGGACAGGTCAATTCACCCCTCCACTTT.

J is TRBJ1-1 and V is TRBV11-3; 8 positions agree with TRBD1. The germline CDR1 and CDR2 sequences are SGHNT and YENEEA. V shed 1 base and J 8 bases; nucleotides not matched to a gene: 0. The length of the CDR3 is 12 residues. This CDR3 reads CASSLGQGEAFF. As DNA, the CDR3 is TGTGCCAGCAGCTTAGGACAGGGGGAAGCTTTCTTT.

The chain employs TRBV5-1 and TRBJ2-3, with 8 bases that match TRBD1. There are 14 residues in the CDR3. From germline, CDR1 is SGHRS and CDR2 YFSETQ. The ends lost 6 bases at V and 8 bases at J; junction bases unmatched: 11. CDR3: CASNPQGAKTTQYF. The CDR3 DNA reads as TGCGCCAGCAACCCCCAGGGGGCTAAAACTACGCAGTATTTT.

As DNA, the CDR3 is TGTGCCAGCAGCCCGGACCCTTACAGGGAATCGGGCTATAATTCACCCCTCCACTTT. Amino acid sequence: CASSPDPYRESGYNSPLHF. V is TRBV7-3 and J is TRBJ1-6; tentatively, D is TRBD1 (6 bases). Germline assignment: CDR1 SGHTA and CDR2 FQGTGA. CDR3 size: 19 residues. V shed 5 bases and J shed 3 bases, with 23 bases lying between them. Combining the CDR3 with reference TRBV7-3 and TRBJ1-6 gives the whole variable domain GAGVSQTPSNKVTEKGKYVELRCDPISGHTALYWYRQSLGQGPEFLIYFQGTGAADDSGLPNDRFFAVRPEGSVSTLKIQRTERGDSAVYLCASSPDPYRESGYNSPLHFGNGTRLTVT.

The chain combines TRBV7-8 with TRBJ1-1, with unresolved D. Germline loops: CDR1 SGHVS, CDR2 FQNEAQ. V dropped 5 bases and J dropped 4 bases, with 14 bases sitting between them. This CDR3 has 14 amino acids. The CDR3 bases are TGTGCCAGCAGCGAAGTCGAGGGCGCCACTGAAGCTTTCTTT. This gives the protein CASSEVEGATEAFF.

This chain connects TRBV19 to TRBJ2-2, with TRBD2 as a possible D gene (6 bases). V was trimmed by 4 bases and J by 4 bases, leaving 22 bases between them. Germline assignment: CDR1 LNHDA and CDR2 SQIVND (reference sequence). The CDR3 has 18 amino acids. As DNA, the CDR3 is TGTGCCAGTAGTAACCCCGGTTCGGGGGTCCAGGTCACCGGGGAGCTGTTTTTT. Residues: CASSNPGSGVQVTGELFF.

J is TRBJ1-5 and V is TRBV7-7; a possible D gene is TRBD1 (5 bases). The V gene's germline CDR1 is SSHAT and CDR2 FNYEAQ (reference sequence). The CDR3 length is 15 residues. V lost 3 bases to trimming and J lost 7 bases, with 16 bases between them. CDR3 region: CASSLGQGRYQPQHF. In DNA, the CDR3 is TGTGCCAGCAGCTTGGGCCAGGGCCGATACCAGCCCCAGCATTTT.